Listed here are 4 T cell receptor beta chains from one sample, sequenced in a study of PD-L1 blockade in urothelial cancer. Clones were sequenced by immunoSEQ multiplex PCR, and TCRdb holds only the in-frame ones, with some missing. This table holds 340 or so clones, about two fifths found once. Sequences were derived from tumor tissue, sampled before atezolizumab (anti-PD-L1) treatment. These receptors originate from a man aged 60 to 69 with urothelial cancer.

This clone was seen a few times. The chain is built from TRBV6-8 and TRBJ2-1; possibly TRBD2 for D (5 bases). The length of the CDR3 is 14 residues. Deletions cut 6 bases from V and 2 bases from J, with 11 bases between. The germline CDR1 and CDR2 sequences are MNHGY and SAAAGT. CDR3: CASSLEGTYNEQFF. The DNA for the CDR3 is TGTGCCAGCAGCCTAGAGGGCACCTACAATGAGCAGTTCTTC.

The chain is built from TRBV28 and TRBJ2-2; the D gene is possibly TRBD1 (6 bases). V gave up 6 bases and J gave up 3 bases, with 8 bases separating them. This CDR3 has 13 amino acids. Germline values: CDR1 MDHEN, CDR2 SYDVKM. The CDR3 DNA is TGTGCCAGCAGCAGGGGCGACACCGGGGAGCTGTTTTTT. Translating it yields CASSRGDTGELFF. Looking up the rest from reference TRBV28 and TRBJ2-2 gives the full variable domain: DVKVTQSSRYLVKRTGEKVFLECVQDMDHENMFWYRQDPGLGLRLIYFSYDVKMKEKGDIPEGYSVSREKKERFSLILESASTNQTSMYLCASSRGDTGELFFGEGSRLTVL.

The V gene is TRBV29-1, the J gene TRBJ2-5, with D possibly called TRBD1 or TRBD2 (5 bases each). With 4 bases removed from V and 6 bases from J, the gap between germline ends came to 24 bases. CDR1 is SQVTM, CDR2 ANQGSEA, per germline. There are 16 residues in the CDR3. The CDR3, as DNA: TGCAGCGTTGCCCGCCGGGACCGCGCAAAAGGGAAGACCCAGTACTTC. It yields the protein CSVARRDRAKGKTQYF.

The chain is built from TRBV11-3 and TRBJ2-7, with 10 bases that match TRBD2. The CDR3 extends over 14 amino acids. CDR1 is SGHNT, CDR2 YENEEA, per germline. The junction had 4 bases not matched to a gene; V was cut back by 5 bases and J by 3 bases. Written as DNA, the CDR3 is TGTGCCAGCAGCCAGTCTAGCGGGGGCTACGAGCAGTACTTC. It specifies CASSQSSGGYEQYF.